This T cell receptor beta chain came from a study of OX40 agonist ivuxolimab in advanced cancers. In the study overall: Every 2 weeks, patients received ivuxolimab intravenously, dosed at 0.01 to 10 mg/kg. People in dose escalation had one of these cancers: hepatocellular carcinoma, melanoma, renal cell or head and neck cancer. General study findings and limits: Researchers report that CD8+ T cells had, on average, more expanded clones than CD4+. Clonal expansion was among the lowest in partial responders at 0.1-3.0 mg/kg, especially CD8+.

Per the germline V gene, CDR1 is LNHNV and CDR2 is YYDKDF (reference sequence). The CDR3 covers 13 residues. The ends lost 6 bases at V and 10 bases at J; junction bases unmatched: 6. Details on this clone: The antigen is unknown.

Sequencing was performed with immunoSEQ multiplex PCR; in TCRdb, only in-frame clones are kept and a portion is missing. The profile shows tens of thousands of clones, 91% of them singletons. This TCR derives from an adult with an advanced solid tumor such as melanoma, head and neck, liver or kidney cancer. The source was CD4+ or CD8+ T cells sorted from blood, collected in a trial of the OX40 agonist ivuxolimab. The rearrangement links TRBV15 to TRBJ2-1, with 10 bases matching TRBD2. CDR3 region: CATSTSGVDEQFF. The CDR3 DNA follows: TGTGCCACCAGTACTAGCGGGGTCGACGAGCAGTTCTTC. Using reference TRBV15 and TRBJ2-1 for the parts outside the CDR3, the full variable domain is DAMVIQNPRYQVTQFGKPVTLSCSQTLNHNVMYWYQQKSSQAPKLLFHYYDKDFNNEADTPDNFQSRRPNTSFCFLDIRSPGLGDTAMYLCATSTSGVDEQFFGPGTRLTVL.